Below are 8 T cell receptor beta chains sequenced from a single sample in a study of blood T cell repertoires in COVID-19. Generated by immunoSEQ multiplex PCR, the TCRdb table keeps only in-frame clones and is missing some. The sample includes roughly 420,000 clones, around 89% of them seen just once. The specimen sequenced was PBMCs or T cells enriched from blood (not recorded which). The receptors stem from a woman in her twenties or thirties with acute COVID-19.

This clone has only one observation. The CDR3 spells CASSLGSVMIYEQFF. CDR3 bases: TGCGCCAGCAGCTTGGGTAGCGTTATGATCTATGAGCAGTTCTTC. The rearrangement uses TRBV5-1 and TRBJ2-1; tentative D call: TRBD2 (5 bases). Per germline, CDR1 SGHRS and CDR2 YFSETQ. This CDR3 is 15 amino acids long. Trimming left V 0 bases short and J 8 bases short, with 15 bases between.

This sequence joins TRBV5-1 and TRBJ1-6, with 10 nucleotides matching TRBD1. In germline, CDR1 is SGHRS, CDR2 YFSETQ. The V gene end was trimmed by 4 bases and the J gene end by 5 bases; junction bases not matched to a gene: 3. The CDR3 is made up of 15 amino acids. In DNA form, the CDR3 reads TGCGCCAGCAGCGGAGGACAGGGGGATAATTCACCCCTCCACTTT. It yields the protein CASSGGQGDNSPLHF. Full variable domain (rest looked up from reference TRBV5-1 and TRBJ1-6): KAGVTQTPRYLIKTRGQQVTLSCSPISGHRSVSWYQQTPGQGLQFLFEYFSETQRNKGNFPGRFSGRQFSNSRSEMNVSTLELGDSALYLCASSGGQGDNSPLHFGNGTRLTVT.

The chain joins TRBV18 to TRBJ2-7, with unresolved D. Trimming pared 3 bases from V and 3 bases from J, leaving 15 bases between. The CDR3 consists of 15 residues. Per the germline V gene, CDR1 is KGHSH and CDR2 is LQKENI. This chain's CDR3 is CASSPAAISYYEQYF. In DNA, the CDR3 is TGTGCCAGCTCACCCGCGGCCATCTCCTACTACGAGCAGTACTTC.

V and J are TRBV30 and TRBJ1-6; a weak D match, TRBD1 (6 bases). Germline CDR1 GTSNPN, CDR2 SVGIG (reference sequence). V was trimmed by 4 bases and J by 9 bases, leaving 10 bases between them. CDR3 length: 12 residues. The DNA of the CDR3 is TGTGCCTGGACCCCGGACAGTTCACCCCTCCACTTT. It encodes CAWTPDSSPLHF.

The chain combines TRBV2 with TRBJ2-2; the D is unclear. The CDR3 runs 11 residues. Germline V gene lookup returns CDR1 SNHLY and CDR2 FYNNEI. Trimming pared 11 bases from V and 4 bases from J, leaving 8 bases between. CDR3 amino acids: CAGSLTGELFF. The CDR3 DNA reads TGTGCCGGCTCCCTCACCGGGGAGCTGTTTTTT.

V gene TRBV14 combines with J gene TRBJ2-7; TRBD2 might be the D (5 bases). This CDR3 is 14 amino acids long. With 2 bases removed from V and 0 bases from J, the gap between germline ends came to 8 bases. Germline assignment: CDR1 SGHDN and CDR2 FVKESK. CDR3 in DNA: TGTGCCAGCAGCCAAACGGGGTTCTCCTACGAGCAGTACTTC. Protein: CASSQTGFSYEQYF.

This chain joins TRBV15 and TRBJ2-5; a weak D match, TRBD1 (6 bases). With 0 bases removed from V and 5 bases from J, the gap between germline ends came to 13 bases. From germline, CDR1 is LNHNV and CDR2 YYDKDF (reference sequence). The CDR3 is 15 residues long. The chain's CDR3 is CATSRERAGVETQYF. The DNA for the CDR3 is TGTGCCACCAGCAGAGAACGGGCAGGGGTGGAGACCCAGTACTTC.

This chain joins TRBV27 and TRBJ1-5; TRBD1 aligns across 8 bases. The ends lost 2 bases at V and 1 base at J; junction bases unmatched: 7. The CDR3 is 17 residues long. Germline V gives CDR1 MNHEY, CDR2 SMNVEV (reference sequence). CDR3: CASSLNRGAGSNQPQHF. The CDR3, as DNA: TGTGCCAGCAGTTTAAACAGGGGGGCCGGGAGCAATCAGCCCCAGCATTTT.